This entry is about one TCR beta chain. The data derive from a study of cytotoxic CD8 clonotypes in ibrutinib-treated CLL. The overall study: Results showed approximately 25 partial and 2 complete responses; following median around 68 months, around 14 remained remitted, approximately twelve advanced. Specimens for response were gathered following a median around a year of therapy, spanning 6 to 36.

From cryopreserved PBMCs came roughly 2 micrograms of genomic DNA used for TCR beta libraries. V lost 7 bases, J lost 1 base, and 10 bases lay in between. Germline V gives CDR1 LNHDA, CDR2 SQIVND (reference sequence). The CDR3 is 14 amino acids. Here immunoSEQ multiplex PCR was the method, and the copy in TCRdb shows in-frame clones only, minus some. The sample holds some 200,000 clones, around 70% seen once. The chain has TRBV19 and TRBJ2-2, with D tentatively TRBD1 (6 bases). The TCR sequence derives from a human donor with chronic lymphocytic leukemia. Sequencing was performed on PBMCs, taken after 12 months of ibrutinib treatment. The chain's CDR3 is CASTLTGNTGELFF. The DNA for the CDR3 is TGTGCCAGTACCCTGACAGGGAACACCGGGGAGCTGTTTTTT. The full variable domain, in which reference TRBV19 and TRBJ2-2 provide the parts outside the CDR3, is DGGITQSPKYLFRKEGQNVTLSCEQNLNHDAMYWYRQDPGQGLRLIYYSQIVNDFQKGDIAEGYSVSREKKESFPLTVTSAQKNPTAFYLCASTLTGNTGELFFGEGSRLTVL.